This T cell receptor (beta chain) originates from a study of PD-L1 blockade in urothelial cancer. Produced via immunoSEQ multiplex PCR; TCRdb's table is partial and in-frame only. Among some 40,000 clones listed, about nine tenths were seen once. Sample: PBMCs, taken around atezolizumab (anti-PD-L1) treatment. The TCR was taken from a man between 70 and 80 years old with urothelial cancer.

CDR3 sequence reads: CASSEWNGGTDTQYF. In DNA form, the CDR3 reads TGTGCCAGCAGTGAATGGAATGGGGGGACAGATACGCAGTATTTT. The J gene is TRBJ2-3, the V gene TRBV25-1; D is perhaps TRBD2 (6 bases). This CDR3 is built from 15 residues. V was pared by 1 base and J by 3 bases, with 11 bases between. CDR1 is MGHDK and CDR2 is SYGVNS in the germline V gene.